A selection of T cell receptor beta chains follows, all from one sample in a study of blood T cell repertoires in COVID-19. The table came from immunoSEQ multiplex PCR; TCRdb's copy has only in-frame clones and leaves some out. The table includes around 68,000 clones, 87% detected once. The material sequenced was peripheral blood. These receptors were collected from a man aged 45 to 65 with active COVID-19. Both conserved end residues are part of each CDR3. The order of the fields is D gene, J gene, V gene, clone size, CDR3 protein, CDR3 DNA. D genes are given only for firm matches. The size entry is marked missing in some rows and otherwise reads once, few, many or a size class.

d_gene: .; j_gene: TRBJ2-3; v_gene: TRBV30; abundance: .; CDR3aa: CAWSPAGRFADTQYF; CDR3nt: TGTGCCTGGAGTCCGGCGGGAAGGTTCGCAGATACGCAGTATTTT
d_gene: TRBD1; j_gene: TRBJ2-7; v_gene: TRBV4-1; abundance: .; CDR3aa: CASSQVTRGQGNYEQYF; CDR3nt: TGCGCCAGCAGCCAAGTTACGCGCGGACAGGGAAACTACGAGCAGTACTTC
d_gene: TRBD1; j_gene: TRBJ2-5; v_gene: TRBV9; abundance: .; CDR3aa: CASSQGQGIQTQYF; CDR3nt: TGTGCCAGCAGCCAGGGACAGGGGATACAGACCCAGTACTTC
d_gene: .; j_gene: TRBJ2-7; v_gene: TRBV24-1; abundance: once; CDR3aa: CATSNLDSYEQYF; CDR3nt: TGTGCCACCAGTAATCTGGACAGCTACGAGCAGTACTTC
d_gene: TRBD1; j_gene: TRBJ2-1; v_gene: TRBV11-3; abundance: .; CDR3aa: CASSPTGQYNEQFF; CDR3nt: TGTGCCAGCAGCCCCACGGGACAGTACAATGAGCAGTTCTTC
d_gene: .; j_gene: TRBJ2-5; v_gene: TRBV28; abundance: .; CDR3aa: CASSSPRGTTSSARETQYF; CDR3nt: TGTGCCAGCAGTTCCCCCCGGGGGACGACTAGTTCGGCTCGAGAGACCCAGTACTTC
d_gene: TRBD2; j_gene: TRBJ2-3; v_gene: TRBV7-2; abundance: .; CDR3aa: CASSQRDYSDTQYF; CDR3nt: TGTGCCAGCAGCCAGAGGGACTACTCAGATACGCAGTATTTT
d_gene: TRBD1; j_gene: TRBJ1-6; v_gene: TRBV11-2; abundance: once; CDR3aa: CASSLTGYASPLHF; CDR3nt: TGTGCCAGCAGCTTGACAGGGTATGCTTCACCCCTCCACTTT
d_gene: .; j_gene: TRBJ2-5; v_gene: TRBV7-2; abundance: .; CDR3aa: CASSLGAVVETQYF; CDR3nt: TGTGCCAGCAGCTTAGGAGCGGTGGTGGAGACCCAGTACTTC
d_gene: TRBD1; j_gene: TRBJ1-3; v_gene: TRBV28; abundance: .; CDR3aa: CASNGQGVAGNTIYF; CDR3nt: TGTGCCAGCAACGGACAGGGGGTAGCTGGAAACACCATATATTTT
d_gene: .; j_gene: TRBJ1-5; v_gene: TRBV27; abundance: .; CDR3aa: CASSKTDEFNQPQHF; CDR3nt: TGTGCCAGCAGTAAGACAGACGAATTCAATCAGCCCCAGCATTTT
d_gene: TRBD1; j_gene: TRBJ2-7; v_gene: TRBV28; abundance: once; CDR3aa: CAIKEGTGDYEQYF; CDR3nt: TGTGCCATAAAGGAGGGGACAGGGGATTACGAGCAGTACTTC
d_gene: .; j_gene: TRBJ2-1; v_gene: TRBV19; abundance: few; CDR3aa: CASSIGKVSGTHYNEQFF; CDR3nt: TGTGCCAGTAGTATAGGTAAGGTTTCGGGGACTCACTACAATGAGCAGTTCTTC
d_gene: .; j_gene: TRBJ1-5; v_gene: TRBV19; abundance: few; CDR3aa: CASSVSRQPQHF; CDR3nt: TGTGCCAGTAGTGTCTCGAGGCAGCCCCAGCATTTT
d_gene: .; j_gene: TRBJ2-1; v_gene: TRBV5-6; abundance: .; CDR3aa: CASSLSGRSSSYNEQFF; CDR3nt: TGTGCCAGCAGCTTGAGCGGGCGCTCGAGCTCCTACAATGAGCAGTTCTTC
d_gene: TRBD2; j_gene: TRBJ2-5; v_gene: TRBV11-2; abundance: once; CDR3aa: CASSLGGLAGGLMETQYF; CDR3nt: TGTGCCAGCAGCTTAGGTGGCCTAGCGGGGGGACTAATGGAGACCCAGTACTTC
d_gene: .; j_gene: TRBJ1-6; v_gene: TRBV9; abundance: .; CDR3aa: CASSEGRGTRLAPLHF; CDR3nt: TGTGCCAGCAGCGAGGGGAGGGGGACAAGGTTGGCGCCCCTCCACTTT
d_gene: TRBD2; j_gene: TRBJ2-1; v_gene: TRBV10-2; abundance: once; CDR3aa: CASSGTSGGSYNEQFF; CDR3nt: TGCGCCAGCTCCGGGACTAGCGGGGGCTCCTACAATGAGCAGTTCTTC
d_gene: .; j_gene: TRBJ1-1; v_gene: TRBV3-1/TRBV3-2; abundance: once; CDR3aa: CASSPGREAFF; CDR3nt: TGTGCCAGCAGCCCGGGCCGGGAGGCTTTCTTT
d_gene: .; j_gene: TRBJ2-7; v_gene: TRBV24-1; abundance: once; CDR3aa: CATSDFQGYEQYF; CDR3nt: TGTGCCACCAGTGATTTCCAGGGCTACGAGCAGTACTTC
d_gene: TRBD1; j_gene: TRBJ1-2; v_gene: TRBV4-3; abundance: .; CDR3aa: CASSLDREGYGYTF; CDR3nt: TGCGCCAGCAGCCTGGACAGGGAAGGGTATGGCTACACCTTC
d_gene: .; j_gene: TRBJ2-3; v_gene: TRBV5-4; abundance: .; CDR3aa: CASSPQMGGTFSSTDTQYF; CDR3nt: TGTGCCAGCAGCCCACAGATGGGTGGCACATTTTCTAGCACAGATACGCAGTATTTT
d_gene: TRBD1; j_gene: TRBJ1-4; v_gene: TRBV19; abundance: .; CDR3aa: CASSAWGPGQGREKLFF; CDR3nt: TGTGCCAGTAGTGCGTGGGGTCCGGGACAGGGGAGAGAAAAACTGTTTTTT
d_gene: .; j_gene: TRBJ1-2; v_gene: TRBV6-5; abundance: .; CDR3aa: CASSLSVQAPGYTF; CDR3nt: TGTGCCAGCAGTCTCAGTGTTCAGGCGCCGGGCTACACCTTC
d_gene: TRBD1; j_gene: TRBJ1-6; v_gene: TRBV9; abundance: few; CDR3aa: CASSARQGVNSPLHF; CDR3nt: TGTGCCAGCAGCGCCAGACAGGGCGTTAATTCACCCCTCCACTTT
d_gene: .; j_gene: TRBJ1-2; v_gene: TRBV7-2; abundance: .; CDR3aa: CASSLRALGYGYTF; CDR3nt: TGTGCCAGCAGCTTAAGAGCGCTCGGCTATGGCTACACCTTC
d_gene: .; j_gene: TRBJ2-4; v_gene: TRBV28; abundance: .; CDR3aa: CASSLSRMGLMSIQYF; CDR3nt: TGTGCCAGCAGTTTATCTCGTATGGGCTTGATGAGCATTCAGTACTTC
d_gene: .; j_gene: TRBJ2-7; v_gene: TRBV27; abundance: .; CDR3aa: CGTRGHHSYEQYF; CDR3nt: TGTGGTACGCGGGGGCATCACTCCTACGAGCAGTACTTC
d_gene: .; j_gene: TRBJ2-1; v_gene: TRBV30; abundance: .; CDR3aa: CAWSVLESSREQFF; CDR3nt: TGTGCCTGGAGTGTACTCGAGTCTAGCCGTGAGCAGTTCTTC
d_gene: .; j_gene: TRBJ2-5; v_gene: TRBV7-2; abundance: .; CDR3aa: CASSSDKALLETQYF; CDR3nt: TGTGCCAGCAGCTCGGACAAAGCCCTCTTAGAGACCCAGTACTTC
d_gene: TRBD1; j_gene: TRBJ2-7; v_gene: TRBV5-6; abundance: .; CDR3aa: CASSYPTGQPEQYF; CDR3nt: TGTGCCAGCAGCTATCCTACGGGACAGCCCGAGCAGTACTTC
d_gene: TRBD2; j_gene: TRBJ2-1; v_gene: TRBV3-1/TRBV3-2; abundance: .; CDR3aa: CASSQVDRSIAGRTSYNEQFF; CDR3nt: TGTGCCAGCAGCCAAGTAGATCGGTCGATAGCGGGACGAACCTCCTACAATGAGCAGTTCTTC
d_gene: .; j_gene: TRBJ2-7; v_gene: TRBV19; abundance: .; CDR3aa: CASSTTAAYEQYF; CDR3nt: TGTGCCAGTAGTACCACTGCCGCCTACGAGCAGTACTTC
d_gene: TRBD2; j_gene: TRBJ2-2; v_gene: TRBV7-6; abundance: .; CDR3aa: CASSLRLANTGELFF; CDR3nt: TGTGCCAGCAGCCTCCGACTAGCTAACACCGGGGAGCTGTTTTTT
d_gene: .; j_gene: TRBJ1-5; v_gene: TRBV6-5; abundance: .; CDR3aa: CASRPTGGTGQPQHF; CDR3nt: TGTGCCAGCAGGCCAACGGGGGGGACGGGTCAGCCCCAGCATTTT
d_gene: TRBD1; j_gene: TRBJ2-1; v_gene: TRBV11-2; abundance: .; CDR3aa: CASSLESPTGSSYNEQFF; CDR3nt: TGTGCCAGCAGCTTAGAGTCCCCGACAGGGAGCTCCTACAATGAGCAGTTCTTC
d_gene: TRBD1; j_gene: TRBJ1-1; v_gene: TRBV5-1; abundance: .; CDR3aa: CASSLWTGNTEAFF; CDR3nt: TGCGCCAGCAGCCTATGGACAGGGAACACTGAAGCTTTCTTT
d_gene: TRBD1; j_gene: TRBJ1-4; v_gene: TRBV24-1; abundance: .; CDR3aa: CATSDPRTGSTGTTNEKLFF; CDR3nt: TGTGCCACCAGTGATCCCCGGACAGGGTCGACCGGTACAACTAATGAAAAACTGTTTTTT
d_gene: .; j_gene: TRBJ2-5; v_gene: TRBV12-3/TRBV12-4; abundance: .; CDR3aa: CASSFVSQETQYF; CDR3nt: TGTGCCAGCAGTTTTGTTAGCCAAGAGACCCAGTACTTC
d_gene: TRBD1; j_gene: TRBJ2-7; v_gene: TRBV6-2/TRBV6-3; abundance: .; CDR3aa: CASSYPGTGAAQYF; CDR3nt: TGTGCCAGCAGTTATCCCGGGACAGGGGCCGCGCAGTACTTC
d_gene: TRBD1; j_gene: TRBJ1-6; v_gene: TRBV27; abundance: .; CDR3aa: CASAQTGDNSPLHF; CDR3nt: TGTGCCAGCGCTCAGACAGGGGATAATTCACCCCTCCACTTT
d_gene: .; j_gene: TRBJ2-1; v_gene: TRBV11-3; abundance: .; CDR3aa: CASSLGATAYSYNEQFF; CDR3nt: TGTGCCAGCAGCTTAGGGGCTACAGCCTACTCCTACAATGAGCAGTTCTTC
d_gene: TRBD1; j_gene: TRBJ1-1; v_gene: TRBV19; abundance: .; CDR3aa: CASSSGTANTEAFF; CDR3nt: TGTGCCAGTAGCTCCGGGACAGCGAACACTGAAGCTTTCTTT
d_gene: .; j_gene: TRBJ1-1; v_gene: TRBV5-1; abundance: .; CDR3aa: CASSFGGTEAFF; CDR3nt: TGCGCCAGCAGCTTTGGGGGGACTGAAGCTTTCTTT
d_gene: TRBD1; j_gene: TRBJ1-2; v_gene: TRBV6-4; abundance: .; CDR3aa: CASKRPPGQGGYGYTF; CDR3nt: TGTGCCAGCAAAAGGCCCCCGGGACAGGGCGGCTATGGCTACACCTTC